This T cell receptor (beta chain) originates from a study of cytomegalovirus exposure and HLA in healthy donors. Note on this clone: Its antigen remains unknown.

In the PCR, 60 Vbeta and 13 Jbeta primers were used. Profiled with immunoSEQ multiplex PCR; TCRdb holds only in-frame clones, not every one. Its table records roughly 62,000 clones. This CDR3 is built from 14 residues. The V gene lost 3 bases and the J gene lost 3 bases, with 12 bases spanning the gap. Germline CDR1 MDHEN, CDR2 SYDVKM. Whole-study results and caveats: Cytomegalovirus association was assigned to approximately 160 TCR beta chains.

This TCR derives from a male donor in good health and CMV-seronegative. Sample: PBMCs. This chain joins TRBV28 and TRBJ2-7; a weak D match, TRBD2 (7 bases). CDR3 in DNA: TGTGCCAGCAGTTTGGGGGGGCTGAACTACGAGCAGTACTTC. This encodes CASSLGGLNYEQYF.